This TCR beta chain originates from a study of blood T cell repertoires in COVID-19. Study background: Samples representing acute and convalescent COVID-19 were sourced from the United States, Italy and Spain. T cells, B-cell-depleted T cells, or PBMCs provided the cDNA or gDNA that served as material.

In the original analysis: How many nucleated cells were present was estimated from reference gene primer amplification. The assay was immunoSEQ multiplex PCR, and TCRdb's table has in-frame clones only and misses some. V, J and clone size derive from that table, while D and trimming were established from the DNA sequence. The table includes some 100,000 clones, approximately 89% detected once. Sequences were obtained from peripheral blood. This receptor was taken from a man between 60 and 75 years old with acute or convalescent COVID-19.

The CDR3, as DNA: TGTGCCAGCAGTGTTTCATCGGGGGGCGTAGGGGCAGATACGCAGTATTTT. Its protein is CASSVSSGGVGADTQYF. This rearrangement joins TRBV2 to TRBJ2-3; perhaps TRBD2 as D (7 bases). The CDR3 sequence is 17 residues long. The V end was cut by 4 bases, the J end by 4 bases, with 21 bases between. Germline V gene sequence: CDR1 SNHLY, CDR2 FYNNEI.